This T cell receptor beta chain was sequenced for a study of regulatory T cells in long-lasting Graves disease. Study outcomes and limitations: For persistent Graves' patients, TCR diversity was lower than for newly diagnosed ones. Persistent disease preferred TRBV28, TRBJ1-2 and TRBJ2-5; new disease, TRBV20-1 and TRBJ2-1. Clonotypes that were public and shared totalled a few thousand in persistent patients versus around 1,000 in new patients.

According to the study, TCR beta libraries were built with iRepertoire HTBI primers and CDR3-region Arm-PCR. TCRdb re-derived calls from the multiplex PCR reads in MiXCR, one entry per CDR3 protein. The repertoire holds 400,000 to 500,000 distinct CDR3 sequences, with less than 25% as singletons. This clonotype appeared many times. Antigen: not known. The germline CDR1 and CDR2 sequences are MNHEY and SMNVEV (reference sequence). V lost 2 bases and J lost 8, with 15 bases in between. This CDR3 region has 15 residues. This sample's time point: persistent/refractory GD, antithyroid drugs over 5 years with positive TRAb. The TCR library was made from RNA extracted from PBMCs.

Material: peripheral blood mononuclear cells (PBMCs), obtained when the disease was refractory, from a patient treated with antithyroid drugs. The TCR sequence derives from a female donor with Graves disease. The chain recombines TRBV27 with TRBJ1-4; no firm D call. The CDR3 DNA is TGTGCCAGCAGTTTAGTCGCGGGGTCGTGGGAAAAACTGTTTTTT. Amino acids: CASSLVAGSWEKLFF.